These 15 T cell receptor beta chains were all obtained from the same sample, sequenced in a study of tissue T cells after allogeneic stem cell transplantation. The method was immunoSEQ multiplex PCR; TCRdb's version includes in-frame clones alone and lacks a portion of them. Of under 4,500 clones listed, around 43% were seen once; the top ten hold about a third. Time point noted: mouse harvest day 14 after allogeneic transplant. Tail vein injection delivered 10^7 T-cell-depleted bone marrow cells and 10^6 splenic CD5+ T cells. Input material: lymph node tissue. All receptors derive from a female BALB/c mouse given C57BL/6 T cells with graft-versus-host disease after an allogeneic hematopoietic cell transplant.

With regard to this clone: Gene names and germline refer to mouse. The read falls 1 residue short of the CDR3 end, and the missing part is taken from the germline J gene. The V and J genes are TRBV5 and TRBJ2-1; D remains ambiguous. V gave up 2 bases and J gave up 4 bases, with 0 bases separating them. Germline V gives CDR1 LGHNA, CDR2 YNLKQL (reference sequence). The CDR3 extends over 11 amino acids. CDR3 DNA (partial): TGTGCCAGCAGCCAATATGCTGAGCAGTTC. Translated: CASSQYAEQF. From start to end, the CDR3 is CASSQYAEQFF.

In the case of this clone: Gene names and germline refer to mouse. The CDR3 is cut off 1 residue early in the read; its end comes from the germline J gene. J is TRBJ2-5 and V is TRBV4; D is unresolved. V lost 3 bases and J lost 4, with 5 bases in between. In germline, CDR1 is LGHDT, CDR2 YNNKQL (reference sequence). The CDR3 sequence is 12 residues long. Incomplete CDR3 DNA: TGTGCCAGCAGCTACAGGAAAGACACCCAGTAC. Translated, it gives CASSYRKDTQY. The complete CDR3 protein is CASSYRKDTQYF.

This clone was seen a handful of times. Genes here carry mouse names. The CDR3 is cut off 1 residue early in the read; its end comes from the germline J gene. The J gene is TRBJ2-7, the V gene TRBV15; D gene unclear. V was clipped by 1 base and J by 7 bases, with 5 bases between them. The CDR3 contains 11 residues. Germline-derived CDR1 and CDR2 are SGHND and FRSKSL. The covered CDR3 bases are TGTGCCAGCAGTTTAGGGTCAGAACAGTAC. It codes for CASSLGSEQY. The whole CDR3 region reads CASSLGSEQYF.

Notes on this clone: The genes are named according to mouse. The missing CDR3 end, 1 residue past where the read stops, is filled in from the germline J gene. V is TRBV12-2 and J is TRBJ2-1, with 8 bases lining up with TRBD2. Trimming removed 2 bases from V and 3 bases from J; junction bases left unmatched: 5. From germline, CDR1 is SGHLS and CDR2 HYDKME. This CDR3 spans 15 amino acids. The CDR3 loop reads CASSPLGGSYAEQFF. Incomplete CDR3 DNA: TGTGCCAGCTCTCCTCTGGGGGGAAGCTATGCTGAGCAGTTC.

This clone has more than one count but fewer than ten. Gene labels here are mouse ones. The CDR3 end lies 1 residue beyond the end of the read and is filled in from the germline J gene. The V call is TRBV17, the J call TRBJ1-1, with TRBD1 matching 10 bases. Germline CDR1 MNHDT, CDR2 YYDKIL. Germline trimming cut 6 bases from V and 1 base from J; bases unmatched to any gene: 2. The CDR3 spans 14 residues. This chain's CDR3 is CASSRDRGNTEVFF. CDR3 DNA (partial): TGTGCTAGCAGCAGGGACAGGGGGAACACAGAAGTCTTC.

This clone was detected only once. The listed genes are named as in mouse. The CDR3 is cut off 1 residue early in the read; its end comes from the germline J gene. This chain connects TRBV26 to TRBJ1-4; no clear D gene. The CDR3 has 13 amino acids. V was clipped by 4 bases and J by 0 bases, with 3 bases between them. Germline loops: CDR1 KGHPV, CDR2 FQNQEV (reference sequence). This CDR3 is CASSRVSNERLFF. The part of the CDR3 DNA that was read is TGTGCCAGCAGTCGGGTTTCCAACGAAAGATTATTT.

The sample holds a few counts of this clone. The gene names here belong to mouse. The CDR3 goes on 1 residue after the read ends, and that part is filled in from the germline J gene. The V call is TRBV13-3, the J call TRBJ2-5, with D uncertain. The V and J ends lost 0 bases and 8 bases respectively, with 4 bases between them. In germline, CDR1 is NNHDY, CDR2 SYVADS. CDR3 length: 11 residues. The covered CDR3 bases are TGTGCCAGCAGTGATGGAGCCACCCAGTAC. Translation gives CASSDGATQY. The full CDR3 sequence reads CASSDGATQYF.

This clone was found a few times. The germline and genes are mouse ones. The read falls 1 residue short of the CDR3 end, and the missing part is taken from the germline J gene. This chain joins TRBV26 and TRBJ2-2; unclear D gene. This CDR3 region has 14 residues. Trimming removed 3 bases at V and 1 base at J, with 6 bases between. CDR1 is KGHPV and CDR2 is FQNQEV in the germline V gene (reference sequence). Partial CDR3 DNA: TGTGCCAGCAGTCTTTCCTTAAACACCGGGCAGCTCTAC. This codes for CASSLSLNTGQLY. The whole CDR3 sequence reads CASSLSLNTGQLYF.

In its sample, this clone is medium-sized (0.01 to 0.1%). Gene names and germline refer to mouse. The CDR3 goes on 1 residue after the read ends, and that part is filled in from the germline J gene. The V and J genes are TRBV24 and TRBJ1-4; no reliable D call. The V end was cut by 4 bases, the J end by 0 bases, with 6 bases between. Germline V gives CDR1 KGHTA, CDR2 FRNEEI. The length of the CDR3 is 14 residues. CDR3: CASSPTISNERLFF. CDR3 DNA (partial): TGTGCCAGCAGTCCGACAATTTCCAACGAAAGATTATTT.

As concerns this clone: Germline and genes here are mouse. The CDR3 goes on 1 residue after the read ends, and that part is filled in from the germline J gene. This chain connects TRBV26 to TRBJ2-5, with TRBD2 matching 8 bases. Germline loops: CDR1 KGHPV, CDR2 FQNQEV (reference sequence). Trimming removed 5 bases from V and 6 bases from J; junction bases left unmatched: 4. This CDR3 is 13 amino acids long. Incomplete CDR3 DNA: TGTGCCAGCAGTGGTGGGGGGGAGGACACCCAGTAC. It translates to CASSGGGEDTQY. The whole CDR3 region reads CASSGGGEDTQYF.

On this clone: The listed genes are named as in mouse. CDR3 DNA (partial): TGTGCCAGCAGGGGGGGGCCTGGAAATACGCTCTAT. Amino acids: CASRGGPGNTLY. The whole CDR3 sequence reads CASRGGPGNTLYF. J is TRBJ1-3 and V is TRBV26; the D gene is possibly TRBD1 (6 bases). The observed sequence ends 1 residue before the CDR3 terminus, with the missing tail filled in from the germline J gene. V gave up 6 bases and J gave up 2 bases, with 8 bases separating them. Germline V gene lookup returns CDR1 KGHPV and CDR2 FQNQEV (reference sequence). The CDR3 has 13 residues.

As regards this clone: The listed genes are named as in mouse. Partial CDR3 DNA: TGTGCCAGCAGCTCTCGGGACAGGGGTTATGAACAGTAC. As protein: CASSSRDRGYEQY. The whole CDR3 region reads CASSSRDRGYEQYF. The rearrangement uses TRBV15 and TRBJ2-7, with 10 bases that match TRBD1. The CDR3 goes on 1 residue after the read ends, and that part is filled in from the germline J gene. The V gene end was trimmed by 6 bases and the J gene end by 4 bases; junction bases not matched to a gene: 6. The CDR3 has 14 amino acids. Germline V lookup: CDR1 SGHND, CDR2 FRSKSL.

This clone qualifies as large (0.1 to 1%). Genes here carry mouse names. The CDR3 end lies 1 residue beyond the end of the read and is filled in from the germline J gene. The chain uses TRBV4 and TRBJ2-4; perhaps TRBD2 as D (6 bases). This CDR3 has 13 amino acids. Deletions cut 8 bases from V and 0 bases from J, with 9 bases between. Germline CDR1 reads LGHDT; CDR2 reads YNNKQL (reference sequence). The CDR3 DNA, read in part, is TGTGCCAGCCTCACTGGGAGTCAAAACACCTTGTAC. It yields the protein CASLTGSQNTLY. The full CDR3 is CASLTGSQNTLYF.

As to this clone: Genes and germline come from the mouse. The read finishes 1 residue shy of the CDR3 end, and the germline J gene is used to complete it. The rearrangement uses TRBV26 and TRBJ1-4; a weak D match, TRBD1 (5 bases). Germline CDR1 reads KGHPV; CDR2 reads FQNQEV (reference sequence). Trimming took off 5 bases at V and 0 bases at J, with 7 bases between the two ends. The length of the CDR3 is 14 residues. Incomplete CDR3 DNA: TGTGCCAGCAGTTGGACATTTTCCAACGAAAGATTATTT. It yields the protein CASSWTFSNERLF. The complete CDR3 sequence is CASSWTFSNERLFF. Filled out from reference TRBV26 and TRBJ1-4, the complete variable domain reads NSKVIQTPRYLVKGQGQKAKMRCIPEKGHPVVFWYQQNKNNEFKFLINFQNQEVLQQIDMTEKRFSAECPSNSPCSLEIQSSEAGDSALYLCASSWTFSNERLFFGHGTKLSVL.

In the case of this clone: Gene names denote mouse genes. The read halts 1 residue ahead of the CDR3 end, with the missing end drawn from the germline J gene. This sequence joins TRBV26 and TRBJ1-4; no firm D call. CDR1 is KGHPV, CDR2 FQNQEV, per germline (reference sequence). CDR3 length equals 14 residues. Trimming left V 2 bases short and J 1 base short, with 5 bases between. CDR3: CASSLRDSNERLFF. CDR3 bases read: TGTGCCAGCAGTCTGAGGGATTCCAACGAAAGATTATTT.